The T cell receptor (beta chain) under discussion was sequenced for a study of blood T cell repertoires in COVID-19. As for the study in general: PBMCs, B-cell-depleted T cells, or T cells were the source of the cDNA or gDNA that made up the material.

Sequencing was performed with immunoSEQ multiplex PCR; in TCRdb, only in-frame clones are kept and a portion is missing. The sample carries just over 150,000 clones, about 80% recorded once. CDR1 and CDR2 (germline): SGHTA, FQGTGA. The length of the CDR3 is 14 residues. V trimming: 5 bases; J trimming: 1 base; junction bases outside the gene matches: 4. The V gene is TRBV7-3, the J gene TRBJ1-1, with 7 bases identical to TRBD1. The clonotype originates from a man aged 55 to 69 with acute or convalescent COVID-19. The source material was peripheral blood. The CDR3 DNA is TGTGCCAGCAGCCCCGGGACAGCGAACACTGAAGCTTTCTTT. It codes for CASSPGTANTEAFF.